Listed below are T cell receptor beta chains from one sample, sequenced in a study of low-dose radiotherapy and immunotherapy resistance in tumors. TCRdb re-called the reads through MiXCR, storing one row per CDR3 protein. This sample yields 75,000 to 95,000 distinct CDR3 sequences, of which 20% to 25% are seen a single time; 13% belongs to the top ten. The starting material was PBMCs, obtained after low-dose radiotherapy plus immunotherapy. The receptors stem from a female donor with ovarian cancer. The CDR3 runs from the conserved cysteine through the conserved F or W. The D gene is left open where the match is weak. Only some rows state a clone size, as once, few, many or a class for expanded clones.

>TRBJ2-1|14|many|TRBD2|TRBV9
CASSVAGGGGEQFF
TGTGCCAGCAGCGTAGCTGGGGGCGGGGGGGAGCAGTTCTTC
>TRBJ2-2|14|many|.|TRBV7-3
CASSLQANTGELFF
TGTGCCAGCAGCTTACAAGCGAACACCGGGGAGCTGTTTTTT
>TRBJ2-2|16|many|TRBD2|TRBV12-3/TRBV12-4
CASSLLADMNTGELFF
TGTGCCAGCAGCCTACTAGCGGACATGAACACCGGGGAGCTGTTTTTT
>TRBJ2-5|14|many|.|TRBV29-1
CSTYFRTSQETQYF
TGCAGCACCTACTTCAGGACAAGCCAAGAGACCCAGTACTTC
>TRBJ2-1|16|once|TRBD2|TRBV9
CASSAPGTSGYNEQFF
TGTGCCAGCAGCGCACCGGGGACTAGCGGGTACAATGAGCAGTTCTTC
>TRBJ2-2|17|many|.|TRBV12-3/TRBV12-4
CASSPREGVTQTGELFF
TGTGCCAGCAGTCCTAGGGAGGGGGTGACACAAACCGGGGAGCTGTTTTTT
>TRBJ2-3|14|many|.|TRBV19
CASSTTNRADTQYF
TGTGCCAGTAGTACGACGAATCGGGCAGATACGCAGTATTTT
>TRBJ1-2|13|.|.|TRBV28
CASSLPNRDGYTF
TGTGCCAGCAGTTTACCCAACAGGGACGGCTACACCTTC
>TRBJ2-3|15|many|.|TRBV7-2
CASSPQGSSTDTQYF
TGTGCCAGCAGCCCACAGGGAAGCAGCACAGATACGCAGTATTTT
>TRBJ2-7|13|many|.|TRBV29-1
CSVEAQDSYEQYF
TGCAGCGTTGAAGCTCAGGACTCCTACGAGCAGTACTTC
>TRBJ2-7|16|many|.|TRBV18
CASSPQVGESSYEQYF
TGTGCCAGCTCACCACAGGTGGGGGAGAGCTCCTACGAGCAGTACTTC
>TRBJ2-1|16|many|TRBD2|TRBV6-4
CASSEGLAGAYNEQFF
TGTGCCAGCAGTGAAGGACTAGCGGGGGCCTACAATGAGCAGTTCTTC
>TRBJ2-7|16|many|.|TRBV5-6
CASSWNRRLVSYEQYF
TGTGCCAGCAGCTGGAATCGGAGGTTAGTCTCCTACGAGCAGTACTTC
>TRBJ2-5|15|many|.|TRBV6-2/TRBV6-3
CASSSLGLGGETQYF
TGTGCCAGCAGTTCCCTGGGGCTCGGTGGAGAGACCCAGTACTTC
>TRBJ2-3|24|.|.|TRBV5-1
CASTNQTSMYLCASTPRRDSTQYF
.
>TRBJ2-7|18|many|TRBD2|TRBV11-2
CASSSPLLDSGRSHEQYF
TGTGCCAGCAGCTCGCCCTTACTAGATAGCGGGAGATCCCACGAGCAGTACTTC
>TRBJ2-7|14|many|.|TRBV28
CASSFRGQAYEQYF
TGTGCCAGCAGTTTTCGGGGGCAGGCCTACGAGCAGTACTTC
>TRBJ2-2|17|many|.|TRBV5-5
CASSLVFGRINTGELFF
TGTGCCAGCAGCTTGGTTTTTGGGCGGATTAACACCGGGGAGCTGTTTTTT
>TRBJ2-1|21|.|.|TRBV29-1
CSVEDPWDRDSGATRYNEQFF
TGCAGCGTTGAAGATCCTTGGGACAGGGATAGCGGGGCTACTAGGTACAATGAGCAGTTCTTC
>TRBJ2-1|12|many|.|TRBV5-1
CASSLGVGEQFF
TGCGCCAGCAGCTTGGGAGTTGGTGAGCAGTTCTTC
>TRBJ2-1|14|many|TRBD2|TRBV7-9
CASMPSGTYNEQFF
TGTGCCAGCATGCCTAGCGGAACCTACAATGAGCAGTTCTTC
>TRBJ2-6|16|few|.|TRBV5-1
CASSLTGFSGANVLTF
TGCGCCAGCAGCTTAACAGGCTTCTCTGGGGCCAACGTCCTGACTTTC
>TRBJ1-2|16|many|TRBD1|TRBV3-1
CASSPQGDRVGYGYTF
TGTGCCAGCAGCCCACAGGGCGACAGGGTGGGCTATGGCTACACCTTC
>TRBJ2-3|17|many|.|TRBV6-4
CASSKPRAHKFTDTQYF
TGTGCCAGCAGTAAACCCCGGGCTCATAAATTTACAGATACGCAGTATTTT
>TRBJ2-3|17|many|.|TRBV27
CACGPQAGGTRKGTQYF
TGTGCCTGTGGGCCTCAAGCGGGCGGGACGAGAAAAGGCACGCAGTATTTT
>TRBJ2-3|15|few|TRBD1|TRBV20-1
CSADTGTGETDTQYF
TGCAGTGCTGATACCGGGACAGGGGAAACAGATACGCAGTATTTT
>TRBJ1-5|16|many|.|TRBV20-1
CSARPASQPSNQPQHF
TGCAGTGCTAGACCCGCATCCCAACCTAGCAATCAGCCCCAGCATTTT
>TRBJ2-7|13|many|TRBD1|TRBV5-1
CASSEDRGSEQYF
TGCGCCAGCAGCGAGGACAGGGGATCCGAGCAGTACTTC
>TRBJ2-6|18|many|TRBD2|TRBV7-8
CASSPGLAKSSGANVLTF
TGTGCCAGCAGCCCGGGACTAGCGAAAAGCTCTGGGGCCAACGTCCTGACTTTC
>TRBJ1-4|16|many|.|TRBV7-2
CASSGRAALPNEKLFF
TGTGCCAGCAGCGGAAGGGCAGCTCTACCTAATGAAAAACTGTTTTTT
>TRBJ1-5|16|many|.|TRBV2
CASSLRGQASNQPQHF
TGTGCCAGCAGCTTGCGGGGGCAAGCGAGCAATCAGCCCCAGCATTTT
>TRBJ1-3|12|few|.|TRBV20-1
CSALDLRNTIYF
TGCAGTGCGCTTGATCTGCGAAACACCATATATTTT
>TRBJ1-6|16|.|TRBD1|TRBV28
CASSRDRSSYNSPLHF
TGTGCCAGCAGCCGGGACAGGAGCTCCTATAATTCACCCCTCCACTTT
>TRBJ1-5|14|many|.|TRBV29-1
CSVDGGSSNQPQHF
TGCAGCGTTGACGGGGGAAGTAGCAATCAGCCCCAGCATTTT
>TRBJ2-7|14|many|TRBD2|TRBV20-1
CSATGERGGYEQYF
TGCAGTGCTACGGGTGAGCGGGGAGGGTACGAGCAGTACTTC
>TRBJ1-2|15|many|.|TRBV9
CASSVPEAGNLGYTF
TGTGCCAGCAGCGTGCCCGAGGCAGGCAACCTTGGCTACACCTTC
>TRBJ2-1|15|few|TRBD2|TRBV5-6
CASSPLAGGQGEQFF
TGTGCCAGCAGCCCGCTAGCGGGAGGGCAAGGGGAGCAGTTCTTC
>TRBJ2-1|15|.|.|TRBV6-2/TRBV6-3
CASSYGGGYGNEQFF
TGTGCCAGCAGTTACGGAGGGGGATACGGCAATGAGCAGTTCTTC
>TRBJ2-3|16|.|.|TRBV12-3/TRBV12-4
CASTLRTELSTDTQYF
TGTGCCAGCACCCTCAGGACAGAGCTGAGCACAGATACGCAGTATTTT
>TRBJ2-4|12|many|.|TRBV5-4
CASSSPGGFQYF
TGTGCCAGCAGCTCCCCCGGGGGCTTTCAGTACTTC
>TRBJ2-7|14|many|.|TRBV15
CATSRDRRAGEQYF
TGTGCCACCAGCAGAGACCGCAGGGCAGGGGAGCAGTACTTC
>TRBJ1-2|17|few|TRBD1|TRBV28
CASSKTGGNHPLWGYTF
TGTGCCAGCAGTAAGACAGGGGGCAACCACCCACTATGGGGCTACACCTTC
>TRBJ1-2|13|many|.|TRBV2
CASSEIGFSGYTF
TGTGCCAGCAGTGAAATAGGGTTCTCTGGCTACACCTTC
>TRBJ2-7|14|many|TRBD2|TRBV6-2/TRBV6-3
CASSKPGGRYEQYF
TGTGCCAGCAGTAAGCCGGGCGGGAGGTACGAGCAGTACTTC
>TRBJ1-1|15|many|.|TRBV18
CASSLSQGRNTEAFF
TGTGCCAGCTCACTTTCACAGGGTCGGAACACTGAAGCTTTCTTT
>TRBJ1-4|14|many|TRBD1|TRBV6-1
CASKQGGTNEKLFF
TGTGCCAGCAAGCAGGGGGGTACTAATGAAAAACTGTTTTTT
>TRBJ2-1|15|.|TRBD2|TRBV5-1
CASSWAAGGRNEQFF
TGCGCCAGCAGCTGGGCGGCGGGGGGCCGGAATGAGCAGTTCTTC
>TRBJ2-5|14|many|TRBD2|TRBV12-5
CASARGGSQETQYF
TGTGCTAGTGCGCGGGGGGGCTCTCAAGAGACCCAGTACTTC
>TRBJ2-7|16|many|TRBD2|TRBV6-2/TRBV6-3
CASSPPPSGRSYEQYF
TGTGCCAGCAGTCCCCCCCCTAGCGGGCGCTCCTACGAGCAGTACTTC
>TRBJ1-2|13|many|.|TRBV30
CAWSIQANYGYTF
TGTGCCTGGAGTATCCAGGCTAACTATGGCTACACCTTC
>TRBJ1-2|13|.|.|TRBV20-1
CSARGPTGVGYTF
TGCAGTGCTAGAGGGCCGACGGGGGTCGGCTACACCTTC
>TRBJ2-4|14|.|TRBD2|TRBV12-3/TRBV12-4
CASSDPGTTTIQYF
TGTGCCAGCAGTGACCCCGGGACTACAACCATTCAGTACTTC
>TRBJ1-5|16|.|.|TRBV28
CASSLEAPGAGQPQHF
TGTGCCAGCAGTTTAGAGGCTCCAGGGGCCGGTCAGCCCCAGCATTTT
>TRBJ2-7|12|many|.|TRBV7-9
CASSSLGYEQYF
TGTGCCAGCAGCTCACTAGGCTACGAGCAGTACTTC